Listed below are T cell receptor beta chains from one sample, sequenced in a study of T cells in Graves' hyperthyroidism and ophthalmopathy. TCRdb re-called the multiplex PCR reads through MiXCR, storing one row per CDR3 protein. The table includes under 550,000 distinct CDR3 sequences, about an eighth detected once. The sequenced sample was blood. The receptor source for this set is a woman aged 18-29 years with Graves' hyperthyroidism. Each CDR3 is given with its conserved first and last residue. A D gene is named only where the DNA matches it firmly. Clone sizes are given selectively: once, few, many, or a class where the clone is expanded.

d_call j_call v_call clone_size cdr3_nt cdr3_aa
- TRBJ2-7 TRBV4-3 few TGCGCCAGCAGCCACCCTGACAGAATCTACTACGAGCAGTACTTC CASSHPDRIYYEQYF
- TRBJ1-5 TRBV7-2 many TGTGCCAGCAGCTCATCTCTCGGGCAGCCCCAGCATTTT CASSSSLGQPQHF
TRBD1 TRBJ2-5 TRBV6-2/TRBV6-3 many TGTGCCAGCAGATCGGGACAGGGAGGAGAGACCCAGTACTTC CASRSGQGGETQYF
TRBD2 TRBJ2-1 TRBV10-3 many TGTGCCATCAGTGAGTCCTGGCTAGCGGGAGATTTGAGTAATGAGCAGTTCTTC CAISESWLAGDLSNEQFF
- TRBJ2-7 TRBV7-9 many TGTGCCAGCAGCTTACTCTCGGGGAGTGGTGGCGAGCAGTACTTC CASSLLSGSGGEQYF
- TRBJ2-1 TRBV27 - TGTGCCAGCAGTTTATCTCTCGGCCTGAGGTATGAGCAGTTCTTC CASSLSLGLRYEQFF
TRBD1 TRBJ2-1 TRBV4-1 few TGCGCCAGCAGCCAAGACGAACCGTTGGGACAGGGGGTGGTAAATGAGCAGTTCTTC CASSQDEPLGQGVVNEQFF
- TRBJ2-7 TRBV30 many TGTGCCTGTGAACCACGGGGCGACGAGCAGTACTTC CACEPRGDEQYF
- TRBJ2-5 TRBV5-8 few TGTGCCAGCAGCTTCGGATGGGGGTTAAAGACCCAGTACTTC CASSFGWGLKTQYF
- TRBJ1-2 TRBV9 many TGTGCCAGCAGCGTATCGGGGATTGGGGACTATGGCTACACCTTC CASSVSGIGDYGYTF
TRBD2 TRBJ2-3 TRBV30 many TGTGCCTGGAGGGGAGGGACCTCGAAGGGAGATACGCAGTATTTT CAWRGGTSKGDTQYF
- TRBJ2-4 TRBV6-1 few TGTGCCAGCAGGACAGGACGGACAGAAAACATTCAGTACTTC CASRTGRTENIQYF
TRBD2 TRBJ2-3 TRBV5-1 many TGCGCCAGCAGCTTGGGGAGACTAGCGGGACAGACAGATACGCAGTATTTT CASSLGRLAGQTDTQYF
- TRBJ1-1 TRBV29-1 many TGCAGCGTTGTGGTTTCTATTGAAGCTTTCTTT CSVVVSIEAFF
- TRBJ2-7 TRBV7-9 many TGTGCCAGCAGCTCGGGACCTCCCTACGAGCAGTACTTC CASSSGPPYEQYF
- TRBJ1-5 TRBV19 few TGTGCCAGTAGTATGGAGCATAGCAATCAGCCCCAGCATTTT CASSMEHSNQPQHF
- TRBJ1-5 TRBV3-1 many TGTGCCAGCAGCCAAGATCAACCGGCCAGAAGCAATCAGCCCCAGCATTTT CASSQDQPARSNQPQHF
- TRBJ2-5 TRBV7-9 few TGTGCCAGCAGCCGGCGGGACCAAGAGACCCAGTACTTC CASSRRDQETQYF
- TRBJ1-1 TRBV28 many TGTGCCAGCAGTTTATCGGACCCGCCTGAAGCTTTCTTT CASSLSDPPEAFF
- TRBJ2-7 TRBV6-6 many TGTGCCAGCAGTTACTCGAATCAGTTCGAGCAGTACTTC CASSYSNQFEQYF
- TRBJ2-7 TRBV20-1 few TGCAGTGCCAACCGGCTAATGGACGAGCAGTACTTC CSANRLMDEQYF
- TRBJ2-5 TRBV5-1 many TGCGCCAGCAGCTTGGAAAGTAGACAAGAGACCCAGTACTTC CASSLESRQETQYF
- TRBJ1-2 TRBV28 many TGTGCCAGCAGTTTATCCACAGGGAGGGGTGGCTACACCTTC CASSLSTGRGGYTF
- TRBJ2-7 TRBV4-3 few TGCGCCAGCAGCCAAGAAGCCCGCAGTATCTCCTACGAGCAGTACTTC CASSQEARSISYEQYF
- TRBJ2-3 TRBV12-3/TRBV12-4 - TGTGCCAGCAGTTTACTTGTGGGGAGGGATACGCAGTATTTT CASSLLVGRDTQYF
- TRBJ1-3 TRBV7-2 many TGTGCCAGCAGCTTACCCCCCGGGGCCGGAAACACCATATATTTT CASSLPPGAGNTIYF
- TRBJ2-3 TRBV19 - TGTGCCAGTAAAGGGCAGGGAGCAGATACGCAGTATTTT CASKGQGADTQYF
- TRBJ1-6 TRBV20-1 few TGCAGTGCTAGAGATCCCGGGGCAGGCTTTCGTTCACCCCTCCACTTT CSARDPGAGFRSPLHF
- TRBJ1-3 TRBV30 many TGTGCCTGGAATTCGGGGGGGGCTGCTGGAAACACCATATATTTT CAWNSGGAAGNTIYF
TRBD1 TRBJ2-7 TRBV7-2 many TGTGCCAGCAGCAATACCGGGACAGGGCTCTACGAGCAGTACTTC CASSNTGTGLYEQYF
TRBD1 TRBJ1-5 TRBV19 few TGTGCCAGTAGGTGGACAGGGGTAAATCAGCCCCAGCATTTT CASRWTGVNQPQHF
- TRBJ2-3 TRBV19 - TGTGCCAGTAGACCTGAGGGGCGCCCCGCACATACGCAGTATTTT CASRPEGRPAHTQYF
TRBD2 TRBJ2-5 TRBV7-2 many TGTGCCAGCAGCCCTCTAGCGGGAGGCGTCCAAGAGACCCAGTACTTC CASSPLAGGVQETQYF
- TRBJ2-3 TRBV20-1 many TGCAGTGCTAGAGATGAGGGGGGCAGGAGCACAGATACGCAGTATTTT CSARDEGGRSTDTQYF
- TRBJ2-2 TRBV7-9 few TGTGCCAGCACCCCCCCAGGTTACACCGGGGAGCTGTTTTTT CASTPPGYTGELFF
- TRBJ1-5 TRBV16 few TGTGCCAGCACCGGGACCACCAATCAGCCCCAGCATTTT CASTGTTNQPQHF
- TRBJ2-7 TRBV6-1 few TGTGCCAGCACTCCCCCGGGAGTAAAGTACGAGCAGTACTTC CASTPPGVKYEQYF
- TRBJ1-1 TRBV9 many TGTGCCAGCAGCTTAGGGCAGGCTCCGAACACTGAAGCTTTCTTT CASSLGQAPNTEAFF
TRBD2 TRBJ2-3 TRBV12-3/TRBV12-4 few TGTGCCAGCAACGGGACTAGCGAGACGACAGATACGCAGTATTTT CASNGTSETTDTQYF
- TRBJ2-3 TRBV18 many TGTGCCAGCTCACCAACGCTGTCGTCCACTAGCACAGATACGCAGTATTTT CASSPTLSSTSTDTQYF
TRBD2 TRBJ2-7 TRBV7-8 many TGTGCCAGCAGCTTCCAAGTAGCGGGAGTTGGCGACGAGCAGTACTTC CASSFQVAGVGDEQYF
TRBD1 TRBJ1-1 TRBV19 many TGTGCCAGTAGTACCCCCGCACAGGGGATTAACACTGAAGCTTTCTTT CASSTPAQGINTEAFF
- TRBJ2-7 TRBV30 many TGTGCCTGGAGTGTACGGTCGTACGAGCAGTACTTC CAWSVRSYEQYF
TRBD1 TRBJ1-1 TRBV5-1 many TGCGCCAGCAGCTCGGACAGGACCAGGGTTGAAGCTTTCTTT CASSSDRTRVEAFF
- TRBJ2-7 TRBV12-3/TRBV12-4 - TGTGCCAGCACTTGGACAGCGTCCTCCTACGAGCAGTACTTC CASTWTASSYEQYF
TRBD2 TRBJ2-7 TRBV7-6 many TGTGCCAGCAGCCTATTGCCCCGGGAGGCCGTACCCTACGAGCAGTACTTC CASSLLPREAVPYEQYF
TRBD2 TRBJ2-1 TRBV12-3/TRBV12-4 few TGTGCCAGCAGTTCTCTCAGCGGGGGTACCTACAATGAGCAGTTCTTC CASSSLSGGTYNEQFF
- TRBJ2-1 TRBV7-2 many TGTGCCAGCAGCTTACGAGGCAGGGCCGGTGAGCAGTTCTTC CASSLRGRAGEQFF